The 16 T cell receptor beta chains reported below all come from one sample, sequenced in a study of T cell changes during pregnancy in multiple sclerosis. Assay used: immunoSEQ multiplex PCR; TCRdb lists only in-frame clones, some missing. The sample lists under 55,000 clones; approximately 90% were seen once. The sequenced sample was peripheral blood, obtained in the first trimester of pregnancy. The receptors shown here come from a female donor with multiple sclerosis, enrolled in a pregnancy study.

The chain links TRBV6-5 to TRBJ1-2; possible D gene TRBD1, 5 bases. V was clipped by 4 bases and J by 4 bases, with 10 bases between them. This CDR3 spans 13 amino acids. Germline loops: CDR1 MNHEY, CDR2 SVGAGI. In DNA form, the CDR3 reads TGTGCCAGCAGTTCCAGGGAGGGCTATGGCTACACCTTC. This encodes CASSSREGYGYTF.

This clone was detected once. As DNA, the CDR3 is TGCGCCAGCAGCCGGGACTACACTGAAGCTTTCTTT. Residues: CASSRDYTEAFF. This sequence joins TRBV5-1 and TRBJ1-1, with D maybe TRBD1 (5 bases). V was clipped by 4 bases and J by 3 bases, with 7 bases between them. The CDR3 has 12 residues. Germline values: CDR1 SGHRS, CDR2 YFSETQ.

The rearrangement uses TRBV30 and TRBJ2-1, with a weak D call TRBD2 (5 bases). Germline V lookup: CDR1 GTSNPN, CDR2 SVGIG (reference sequence). V lost 5 bases and J lost 0, with 8 bases in between. The CDR3 loop spans 13 amino acids. CDR3 coding DNA: TGTGCCTGGTCCGGGGACTCCTACAATGAGCAGTTCTTC. Its protein product is CAWSGDSYNEQFF.

This clone was seen just once. DNA for the CDR3: TGTGCCAGCAGTGAGCGGACAGGCGGGTCACCCCTCCACTTT. Translating gives CASSERTGGSPLHF. V usage is TRBV6-4 and J usage is TRBJ1-6, with TRBD1 identical over 7 bases. CDR3 length: 14 residues. The V gene's germline CDR1 is MRHNA and CDR2 SNTAGT. The V segment lost 3 bases and the J segment 10 bases; nucleotides outside the gene matches: 6.

The gene calls are TRBV2 and TRBJ2-2; the match to TRBD1 covers 10 bases. CDR3 length: 16 residues. CDR1 and CDR2 (germline): SNHLY, FYNNEI. V dropped 6 bases and J dropped 4; count of bases not matched to a gene: 8. The CDR3 here is CASSLADRGRTGELFF. In DNA form, the CDR3 reads TGTGCCAGCAGCCTAGCTGACAGGGGGCGCACCGGGGAGCTGTTTTTT.

This chain's CDR3 is CASSATTGYGSPLHF. The CDR3 region has the DNA TGTGCCAGCAGCGCAACTACAGGGTACGGTTCACCCCTCCACTTT. This chain joins TRBV7-3 and TRBJ1-6; a possible D gene is TRBD1 (6 bases). Trimming removed 5 bases from V and 9 bases from J, with 17 bases in between. Germline assignment: CDR1 SGHTA and CDR2 FQGTGA. The CDR3 is 15 residues long.

The gene calls are TRBV7-3 and TRBJ2-3, with 8 bases fitting TRBD2. The CDR3 spans 14 residues. V shed 3 bases, J shed 3 bases, and the junction held 2 bases outside the gene matches. Looked up from germline, CDR1 is SGHTA and CDR2 is FQGTGA. As DNA, the CDR3 is TGTGCCAGCAGCTTCAGCGGGGGTACAGATACGCAGTATTTT. Translation: CASSFSGGTDTQYF.

The chain recombines TRBV11-2 with TRBJ2-1, with 7 bases matching TRBD1. The CDR3 covers 13 residues. After removal of 5 bases from V and 10 bases from J, the junction contained 8 bases not matched to a gene. Germline-derived CDR1 and CDR2 are SGHAT and FQNNGV. CDR3 nucleotide sequence: TGTGCCAGCAGCCCTAGACAGGGACGAGAGCAGTTCTTC. Encoded protein: CASSPRQGREQFF.

This clone occurred a few times. The rearrangement joins TRBV10-3 to TRBJ1-3; D ambiguous. With 8 bases removed from V and 7 bases from J, the gap between germline ends came to 12 bases. Germline CDR1 is ENHRY and CDR2 is SYGVKD. CDR3 length equals 12 residues. CDR3 loop: CAISLDGNTIYF. The DNA for the CDR3 is TGTGCCATCTCCCTAGATGGGAACACCATATATTTT.

In its sample, this clone was seen a few times. The genes are TRBV5-1 and TRBJ1-1; TRBD1 might be the D (5 bases). V lost 7 bases to trimming and J lost 7 bases, with 20 bases between them. This CDR3 is built from 14 residues. Germline CDR1 reads SGHRS; CDR2 reads YFSETQ. CDR3 protein: CASSVGVLAGEAFF. The CDR3 DNA is TGCGCCAGCTCTGTGGGGGTCCTAGCGGGTGAAGCTTTCTTT.

This clone was counted a single time. The chain couples TRBV11-2 to TRBJ1-1; the D is unclear. The CDR3 length is 16 residues. Germline V gene lookup returns CDR1 SGHAT and CDR2 FQNNGV. Deletions cut 1 base from V and 1 base from J, with 13 bases between. The CDR3 coding sequence is TGTGCCAGCAGCTTAGTCCTCAGAGGGCGGAACACTGAAGCTTTCTTT. It specifies CASSLVLRGRNTEAFF.

This clone was detected only once. This rearrangement joins TRBV14 to TRBJ1-2; D is unclear. The germline CDR1 and CDR2 sequences are SGHDN and FVKESK. Trimming removed 0 bases from V and 5 bases from J, with 16 bases in between. CDR3 length: 16 residues. CDR3: CASSQDSRTGRYGYTF. The CDR3 nucleotides read TGTGCCAGCAGCCAAGATAGTAGGACGGGAAGGTATGGCTACACCTTC. Full variable domain (outside the CDR3, taken from reference TRBV14 and TRBJ1-2): EAGVTQFPSHSVIEKGQTVTLRCDPISGHDNLYWYRRVMGKEIKFLLHFVKESKQDESGMPNNRFLAERTGGTYSTLKVQPAELEDSGVYFCASSQDSRTGRYGYTFGSGTRLTVV.

V usage is TRBV23-1 and J usage is TRBJ1-6, with D tentatively TRBD1 (6 bases). TRBV23-1 is an ORF, with its function uncertain. V gave up 1 base and J gave up 0 bases, with 16 bases separating them. This CDR3 has 19 amino acids. The CDR3: CASSQCGLLTGSYNSPLHF. CDR3 coding DNA: TGCGCCAGCAGTCAATGTGGGTTACTGACAGGCTCCTATAATTCACCCCTCCACTTT.

V gene TRBV6-6 combines with J gene TRBJ2-3; 9 nucleotides match TRBD2. V lost 2 bases, J lost 4 bases, and 7 bases stayed unmatched. CDR1 is MNHNY, CDR2 SVGAGI, per germline (reference sequence). The CDR3 is made up of 16 amino acids. The CDR3 reads CASSYPERGASDTQYF. The CDR3 nucleotides read TGTGCCAGCAGTTACCCCGAGCGGGGGGCCTCAGATACGCAGTATTTT.

This clone appeared a single time. The rearrangement links TRBV18 to TRBJ2-5; 8 positions agree with TRBD2. This CDR3 is built from 14 residues. Germline CDR1 and CDR2: KGHSH and LQKENI. Unmatched junction bases numbered 5, after V lost 3 bases and J lost 5 bases. The CDR3 region is CASSPRSGEETQYF. CDR3 DNA sequence: TGTGCCAGCTCACCCCGTAGCGGGGAGGAGACCCAGTACTTC.

The gene calls are TRBV19 and TRBJ2-1; weak D call: TRBD1 (6 bases). Germline V gene data show CDR1 as LNHDA and CDR2 as SQIVND (reference sequence). V was pared by 6 bases and J by 2 bases, with 14 bases between. CDR3 length: 15 amino acids. CDR3 residues: CASSRGQVPYNEQFF. The CDR3 nucleotides are TGTGCCAGTAGCCGGGGACAAGTACCCTACAATGAGCAGTTCTTC.